These 32 T cell receptor beta chains came from one sample sequenced in a study of OX40 agonist ivuxolimab in advanced cancers. This table comes from immunoSEQ multiplex PCR, and its TCRdb copy is limited to in-frame clones, with some not included. The sample has around 40,000 clones; 80% are singletons. The source was CD4+ or CD8+ T cells sorted from blood, collected in a trial of the OX40 agonist ivuxolimab. The source of these receptors is an adult with an advanced solid tumor such as melanoma, head and neck, liver or kidney cancer.

The J gene is TRBJ2-1, the V gene TRBV9; 7 bases map to TRBD1. The CDR3 has 14 amino acids. V was clipped by 3 bases and J by 4 bases; unmatched bases: 4. Germline V lookup: CDR1 SGDLS, CDR2 YYNGEE. The CDR3 DNA is TGTGCCAGCAGCGGGGACAGCAGATACAATGAGCAGTTCTTC. Translation: CASSGDSRYNEQFF.

The chain has TRBV27 and TRBJ1-6; D is possibly TRBD1 (5 bases). Germline V gene sequence: CDR1 MNHEY, CDR2 SMNVEV (reference sequence). Deletions cut 3 bases from V and 13 bases from J, with 19 bases between. The CDR3 extends over 15 amino acids. The CDR3 spells CASSFAGGSRDPLHF. Written as DNA, the CDR3 is TGTGCCAGCAGTTTCGCTGGCGGGTCCCGGGACCCCCTCCACTTT.

The chain couples TRBV6-4 to TRBJ1-4; 7 bases agree with TRBD1. Germline values: CDR1 MRHNA, CDR2 SNTAGT. There are 14 residues in the CDR3. Germline trimming cut 6 bases from V and 8 bases from J; bases unmatched to any gene: 9. CDR3 nucleotide sequence: TGTGCCAGCAGAGTGACAGGGAAAAGGGAAAAACTGTTTTTT. Amino acid sequence: CASRVTGKREKLFF.

This clone has just a few counts. The rearrangement links TRBV5-1 to TRBJ2-4; perhaps TRBD2 as D (7 bases). Germline CDR1 is SGHRS and CDR2 is YFSETQ. This CDR3 spans 13 amino acids. Trimming left V 4 bases short and J 13 bases short, with 18 bases between. CDR3 protein: CASSPGGDTAQYF. CDR3 nucleotides: TGCGCCAGCAGCCCTGGGGGGGACACCGCCCAGTACTTC.

The chain combines TRBV5-1 with TRBJ2-1, with 14 bases fitting TRBD2. V gave up 4 bases and J gave up 7 bases; unmatched junction bases: 10. Germline V gives CDR1 SGHRS, CDR2 YFSETQ. This CDR3 contains 17 residues. CDR3 nucleotides: TGCGCCAGCAGCGAAGGACTAGCGGGGGGTCGTAAAAATGAGCAGTTCTTC. The encoded protein is CASSEGLAGGRKNEQFF.

This clone was counted only a few times. CDR3 in amino acids: CASSPWGLNTEAFF. CDR3 coding DNA: TGTGCCAGCAGCCCCTGGGGTCTTAACACTGAAGCTTTCTTT. The chain has TRBV11-2 and TRBJ1-1; D gene uncertain. With 5 bases removed from V and 2 bases from J, the gap between germline ends came to 12 bases. This CDR3 contains 14 residues. Germline assignment: CDR1 SGHAT and CDR2 FQNNGV. The variable domain in full, with the rest retrieved from reference TRBV11-2 and TRBJ1-1, is EAGVAQSPRYKIIEKRQSVAFWCNPISGHATLYWYQQILGQGPKLLIQFQNNGVVDDSQLPKDRFSAERLKGVDSTLKIQPAKLEDSAVYLCASSPWGLNTEAFFGQGTRLTVV.

This rearrangement joins TRBV11-2 to TRBJ2-1, with 11 bases identical to TRBD2. The CDR3 has 15 residues. J lost 4 bases, V lost 5 bases, and 4 bases had no gene match. The germline V gene has CDR1 SGHAT and CDR2 FQNNGV. CDR3: CASSEGLAEYNEQFF. In DNA, the CDR3 is TGTGCCAGCAGCGAGGGACTAGCGGAATACAATGAGCAGTTCTTC.

J is TRBJ2-2 and V is TRBV5-1; a possible D gene is TRBD1 (5 bases). The V and J ends lost 1 base and 7 bases respectively, with 11 bases between them. Germline CDR1 and CDR2: SGHRS and YFSETQ. This CDR3 has 14 residues. CDR3 in amino acids: CASSLKGKGGELFF. Here the CDR3 DNA reads TGCGCCAGCAGCTTGAAGGGGAAGGGCGGGGAGCTGTTTTTT.

This clone was seen a single time. The gene calls are TRBV7-2 and TRBJ2-5, with 9 positions matching TRBD1. The CDR3 covers 15 residues. CDR1 is SGHTA, CDR2 FQGNSA, per germline. The V and J ends lost 4 bases and 4 bases, in that order; junction bases with no gene match: 7. The CDR3: CASSYGQGSGETQYF. In DNA, the CDR3 is TGTGCCAGCAGCTACGGACAGGGGTCGGGAGAGACCCAGTACTTC.

This clone was detected a few times. The chain uses TRBV30 and TRBJ1-2; D perhaps matches TRBD1 (5 bases). The CDR3 loop spans 14 amino acids. V shed 0 bases and J shed 5 bases, with 13 bases lying between them. Germline CDR1 GTSNPN, CDR2 SVGIG (reference sequence). CDR3 sequence (DNA): TGTGCCTGGAGTGTAGAGGGGAGAGGGTATGGCTACACCTTC. This codes for CAWSVEGRGYGYTF.

This clone was counted between two and nine times. The chain uses TRBV18 and TRBJ2-1; 8 nucleotides align to TRBD2. V lost 3 bases and J lost 5; bases outside the gene matches: 12. Germline V gene data show CDR1 as KGHSH and CDR2 as LQKENI. The CDR3 extends over 17 amino acids. DNA of the CDR3: TGTGCCAGCTCACCCCCAAGCGGGGGAGGGGTCAACAATGAGCAGTTCTTC. This gives the protein CASSPPSGGGVNNEQFF. The variable domain in full, with the rest retrieved from reference TRBV18 and TRBJ2-1, is NAGVMQNPRHLVRRRGQEARLRCSPMKGHSHVYWYRQLPEEGLKFMVYLQKENIIDESGMPKERFSAEFPKEGPSILRIQQVVRGDSAAYFCASSPPSGGGVNNEQFFGPGTRLTVL.

The chain uses TRBV28 and TRBJ1-6; 7 bases are shared with TRBD1. This CDR3 has 15 residues. The germline V gene has CDR1 MDHEN and CDR2 SYDVKM. The junction had 10 bases not matched to a gene; V was cut back by 6 bases and J by 8 bases. The CDR3 spells CASSRQGSMDSPLHF. The CDR3 DNA reads as TGTGCCAGCAGCAGACAGGGATCAATGGATTCACCCCTCCACTTT.

This chain uses TRBV4-3 with TRBJ1-3; no definite D call. CDR3 length: 15 amino acids. Germline V gene data show CDR1 as LGHNA and CDR2 as YSLEER. Trimming took off 1 base at V and 1 base at J, with 8 bases between the two ends. CDR3 sequence reads: CASSQVPQSGNTIYF. Written as DNA, the CDR3 is TGCGCCAGCAGCCAAGTCCCTCAGTCTGGAAACACCATATATTTT.

The chain recombines TRBV12-5 with TRBJ1-2, with TRBD1 identical over 8 bases. V was pared by 6 bases and J by 7 bases, with 19 bases of the junction left unmatched. CDR1 and CDR2 (germline): LGHNT, FRNRAP. This CDR3 has 17 residues. CDR3 DNA: TGTGCTAGTGGGCTGGCGATGACAGGGGATTTAATCGGTGGCTACACCTTC. This translates into CASGLAMTGDLIGGYTF.

This chain connects TRBV10-1 to TRBJ2-7; tentatively, D is TRBD1 (5 bases). The CDR3 covers 15 residues. Deletions cut 4 bases from V and 1 base from J, with 14 bases between. Germline values: CDR1 WNHNN, CDR2 SYGVQD (reference sequence). Here the CDR3 DNA reads TGCGCCAGCAGTGCCGGGTTTGGGGCGTCCTACGAGCAGTACTTC. It codes for CASSAGFGASYEQYF.

J is TRBJ1-6 and V is TRBV2; TRBD1 aligns across 7 bases. Per germline, CDR1 SNHLY and CDR2 FYNNEI. The junction had 6 bases not matched to a gene; V was cut back by 7 bases and J by 6 bases. The length of the CDR3 is 14 residues. This CDR3 is CASTTGLTNSPLHF. In nucleotides, the CDR3 is TGTGCCAGCACGACAGGGCTGACTAATTCACCCCTCCACTTT.

This clone was counted a single time. The chain is built from TRBV2 and TRBJ2-1; 9 nucleotides match TRBD1. CDR1 and CDR2 from the germline V gene are SNHLY and FYNNEI. The CDR3 is made up of 15 amino acids. The V and J ends lost 5 bases and 8 bases, in that order; junction bases with no gene match: 10. The CDR3 DNA sequence: TGTGCCAGCAGTCAGTCGGGACAGGGCGGTTATGAGCAGTTCTTC. It is translated as CASSQSGQGGYEQFF.

The sample holds one count of this clone. The rearrangement uses TRBV23-1 and TRBJ2-1; D might be TRBD2 (5 bases). TRBV23-1 is an open reading frame, and its role is uncertain. This CDR3 comprises 16 residues. V lost 0 bases and J 7 bases, leaving 16 bases between the germline ends. CDR3 bases: TGCGCCAGCAGTCAATCAGCTAGGACTGGCGGGAATGAGCAGTTCTTC. It translates to CASSQSARTGGNEQFF.

The rearrangement uses TRBV6-5 and TRBJ2-3; no clear D. This CDR3 has 13 amino acids. Per germline, CDR1 MNHEY and CDR2 SVGAGI. The V end was cut by 4 bases, the J end by 2 bases, with 7 bases between. The CDR3 reads CASSSPYTDTQYF. The DNA for the CDR3 is TGTGCCAGCAGTTCACCCTACACAGATACGCAGTATTTT.

The rearrangement uses TRBV4-3 and TRBJ1-4; a weak D match, TRBD1 (5 bases). CDR1 and CDR2 (germline): LGHNA, YSLEER. The CDR3 length is 16 residues. V shed 4 bases and J shed 8 bases, with 20 bases lying between them. The CDR3 here is CASSPRGSQTGEKLFF. DNA of the CDR3: TGCGCCAGCAGCCCGAGGGGCTCTCAGACGGGGGAAAAACTGTTTTTT.

The chain carries TRBV27 and TRBJ1-5; D is uncertain. Trimming shortened V by 4 bases and J by 3 bases, and 7 bases separated the two germline ends. CDR3 length: 13 amino acids. The germline gives CDR1 MNHEY, CDR2 SMNVEV (reference sequence). The CDR3 DNA reads TGTGCCAGCAGTTGGGAAAACAATCAGCCCCAGCATTTT. Its protein product is CASSWENNQPQHF.

The rearrangement joins TRBV11-2 to TRBJ2-3; no reliable D call. The CDR3 has 12 residues. In germline, CDR1 is SGHAT, CDR2 FQNNGV. Trimming took 1 base from V and 3 from J, leaving 2 bases between them. The CDR3 protein is CASSLVTDTQYF. Here the CDR3 DNA reads TGTGCCAGCAGCTTAGTTACAGATACGCAGTATTTT.

The chain combines TRBV13 with TRBJ2-1, with 9 bases aligning to TRBD2. The CDR3 length is 15 residues. J gave up 6 bases and V 1 base, and 4 bases lay outside the gene matches. The V gene's germline CDR1 is PRHDT and CDR2 FYEKMQ (reference sequence). CDR3 sequence reads: CASSLVSGGSNEQFF. In DNA, the CDR3 is TGTGCCAGCAGCTTAGTTAGCGGGGGCTCCAATGAGCAGTTCTTC.

The chain carries TRBV28 and TRBJ1-1; D unclear. The ends were cut back, 6 bases at V and 1 base at J, with 12 bases in the middle. This CDR3 comprises 14 residues. CDR1 is MDHEN, CDR2 SYDVKM, per germline. The CDR3 bases are TGTGCCAGCAGCGAACCCAGACGGAACACTGAAGCTTTCTTT. Its translation is CASSEPRRNTEAFF.

The chain combines TRBV30 with TRBJ1-1, with D perhaps matching TRBD1 (6 bases). Germline V gives CDR1 GTSNPN, CDR2 SVGIG (reference sequence). The CDR3 is 17 residues long. The V end lost 3 bases, the J end lost 2 bases, and 22 bases lay between the germline ends. The CDR3 spells CAWRRRSGTRINTEAFF. The CDR3 DNA is TGTGCCTGGAGACGGCGCTCCGGGACACGCATAAACACTGAAGCTTTCTTT. The variable domain in full, completed from reference TRBV30 and TRBJ1-1, reads SQTIHQWPATLVQPVGSPLSLECTVEGTSNPNLYWYRQAAGRGLQLLFYSVGIGQISSEVPQNLSASRPQDRQFILSSKKLLLSDSGFYLCAWRRRSGTRINTEAFFGQGTRLTVV.

V gene TRBV2 combines with J gene TRBJ1-2, with 8 positions matching TRBD1. CDR3 length equals 13 residues. The ends lost 7 bases at V and 10 bases at J; junction bases unmatched: 11. CDR1 and CDR2 from the germline V gene are SNHLY and FYNNEI. CDR3 loop: CASKGETGVFYTF. The CDR3 DNA reads as TGTGCCAGCAAGGGAGAGACAGGGGTATTCTACACCTTC.

This clone was observed a handful of times. The genes are TRBV10-1 and TRBJ1-1; D might be TRBD1 (6 bases). Germline V lookup: CDR1 WNHNN, CDR2 SYGVQD (reference sequence). The CDR3 totals 14 residues. Trimming took off 0 bases at V and 5 bases at J, with 10 bases between the two ends. DNA for the CDR3: TGCGCCAGCAGTGAGTCGGGGCAGGGGACTGAAGCTTTCTTT. Translated, it gives CASSESGQGTEAFF.

The chain uses TRBV18 and TRBJ2-2, with D hard to call. This CDR3 contains 14 residues. V was cut by 5 bases and J by 4 bases, with 11 bases left in between. Germline V lookup: CDR1 KGHSH, CDR2 LQKENI. CDR3 in amino acids: CASSAGSGTGELFF. The CDR3 region has the DNA TGTGCCAGCTCAGCAGGTTCAGGCACCGGGGAGCTGTTTTTT.

The chain has TRBV12-5 and TRBJ2-1; TRBD2 agrees at 7 bases. Germline CDR1 reads LGHNT; CDR2 reads FRNRAP. This CDR3 is built from 14 residues. V gave up 5 bases and J gave up 4 bases; unmatched junction bases: 5. CDR3 loop: CASGDSGRYNEQFF. In DNA, the CDR3 is TGTGCTAGTGGTGATAGCGGGCGGTACAATGAGCAGTTCTTC.

The V call is TRBV7-2, the J call TRBJ2-1; possible D gene TRBD2, 6 bases. Germline CDR1 is SGHTA and CDR2 is FQGNSA. V lost 1 base and J lost 2, with 9 bases in between. CDR3 length equals 15 residues. The CDR3 reads CASSLEWTTYNEQFF. For the CDR3, the DNA is TGTGCCAGCAGCTTAGAGTGGACTACCTACAATGAGCAGTTCTTC.

About this clone itself: Within the sample, other DNA sequences also encode this same CDR3. V and J are TRBV5-1 and TRBJ2-1; a weak D match, TRBD2 (6 bases). V gave up 4 bases and J gave up 7 bases, with 15 bases separating them. Per the germline V gene, CDR1 is SGHRS and CDR2 is YFSETQ. The CDR3 runs to 14 residues. Here the CDR3 DNA reads TGCGCCAGCAGCATGGGACTGCCTGGGAATGAGCAGTTCTTC. Its protein product is CASSMGLPGNEQFF.

The rearrangement uses TRBV7-9 and TRBJ1-1; 7 bases are a match to TRBD1. Per germline, CDR1 SEHNR and CDR2 FQNEAQ (reference sequence). V was clipped by 5 bases and J by 0 bases; unmatched bases: 15. The CDR3 loop spans 18 amino acids. CDR3 amino acids: CASSPSAGRQGMNTEAFF. CDR3 sequence (DNA): TGTGCCAGCAGCCCATCGGCTGGCCGACAGGGAATGAACACTGAAGCTTTCTTT.